The entry that follows covers one TCR beta chain sequence. The data stem from a study of control samples from healthy donors and cancer patients. This CDR3 has 18 residues. The V and J ends lost 5 bases and 5 bases respectively, with 26 bases between them. Looked up from germline, CDR1 is SEHNR and CDR2 is FQNEAQ (reference sequence). The data were produced by immunoSEQ multiplex PCR, yet TCRdb's version contains in-frame clones alone and is incomplete. The sample shows around 130,000 clones, approximately 87% of them seen only once. V gene TRBV7-9 combines with J gene TRBJ2-3; tentatively, D is TRBD2 (7 bases). The sample comprised blood. This TCR was sampled from a man aged 30-40 years in good health. The CDR3 DNA reads as TGTGCCAGCAGCGAACGGATTACAGGGACACCGGGAGGAGATACGCAGTATTTT. This translates into CASSERITGTPGGDTQYF.